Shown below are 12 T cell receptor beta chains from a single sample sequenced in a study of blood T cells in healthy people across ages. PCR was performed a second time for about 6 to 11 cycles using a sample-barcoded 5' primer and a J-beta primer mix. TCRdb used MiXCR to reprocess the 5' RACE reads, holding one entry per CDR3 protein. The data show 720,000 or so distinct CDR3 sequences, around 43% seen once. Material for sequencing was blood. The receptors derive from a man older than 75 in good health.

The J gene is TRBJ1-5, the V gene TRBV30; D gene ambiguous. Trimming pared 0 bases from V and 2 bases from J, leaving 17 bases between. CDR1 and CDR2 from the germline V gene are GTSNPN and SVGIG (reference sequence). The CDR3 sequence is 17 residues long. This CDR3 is CAWSVAGGLIGNQPQHF. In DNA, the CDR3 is TGTGCCTGGAGTGTGGCAGGAGGCCTTATTGGCAATCAGCCCCAGCATTTT.

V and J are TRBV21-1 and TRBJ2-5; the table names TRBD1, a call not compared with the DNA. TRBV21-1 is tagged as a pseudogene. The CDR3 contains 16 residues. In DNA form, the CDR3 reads TGTGCCAGCAGCCCCCCGACAGGATTTAAACAAGAGACCCAGTACTTC. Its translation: CASSPPTGFKQETQYF.

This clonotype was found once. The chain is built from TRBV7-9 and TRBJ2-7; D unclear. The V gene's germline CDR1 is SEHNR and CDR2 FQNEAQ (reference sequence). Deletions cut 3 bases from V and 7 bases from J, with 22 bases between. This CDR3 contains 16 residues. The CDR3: CASSFDGVRITNEQYF. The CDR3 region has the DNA TGTGCCAGCAGCTTCGATGGGGTGCGAATTACGAATGAGCAGTACTTC.

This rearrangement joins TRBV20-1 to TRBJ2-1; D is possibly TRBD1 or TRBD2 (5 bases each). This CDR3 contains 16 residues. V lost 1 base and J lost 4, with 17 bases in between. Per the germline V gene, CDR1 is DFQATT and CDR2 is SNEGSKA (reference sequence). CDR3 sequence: CSARVPPGRKYNEQFF. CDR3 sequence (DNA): TGCAGTGCTAGAGTCCCCCCGGGACGGAAATACAATGAGCAGTTCTTC.

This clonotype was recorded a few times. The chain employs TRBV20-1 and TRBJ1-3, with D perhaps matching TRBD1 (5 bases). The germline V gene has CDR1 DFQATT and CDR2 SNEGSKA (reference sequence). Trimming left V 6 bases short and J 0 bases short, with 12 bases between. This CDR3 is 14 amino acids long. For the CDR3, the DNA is TGCAGTGCCATTCAGGGTGACTCTGGAAACACCATATATTTT. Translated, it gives CSAIQGDSGNTIYF.

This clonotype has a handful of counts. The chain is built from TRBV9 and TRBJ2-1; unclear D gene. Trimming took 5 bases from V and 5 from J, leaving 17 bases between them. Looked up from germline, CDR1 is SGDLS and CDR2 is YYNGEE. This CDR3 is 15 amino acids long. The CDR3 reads CASSPTSRSDNEQFF. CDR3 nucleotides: TGTGCCAGCAGTCCAACCTCACGTTCGGACAATGAGCAGTTCTTC. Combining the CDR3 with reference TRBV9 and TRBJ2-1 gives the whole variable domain DSGVTQTPKHLITATGQRVTLRCSPRSGDLSVYWYQQSLDQGLQFLIQYYNGEERAKGNILERFSAQQFPDLHSELNLSSLELGDSALYFCASSPTSRSDNEQFFGPGTRLTVL.

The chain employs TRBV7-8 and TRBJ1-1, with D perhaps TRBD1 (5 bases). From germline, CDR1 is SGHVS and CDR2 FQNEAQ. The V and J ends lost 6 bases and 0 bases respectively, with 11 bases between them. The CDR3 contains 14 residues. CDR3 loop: CASRRGEVNTEAFF. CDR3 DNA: TGTGCCAGCAGGCGAGGGGAGGTGAACACTGAAGCTTTCTTT. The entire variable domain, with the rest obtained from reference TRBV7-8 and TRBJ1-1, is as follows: GAGVSQSPRYKVAKRGQDVALRCDPISGHVSLFWYQQALGQGPEFLTYFQNEAQLDKSGLPSDRFFAERPEGSVSTLKIQRTQQEDSAVYLCASRRGEVNTEAFFGQGTRLTVV.

CDR3 amino acids: CASSLGQGDEAFF. The CDR3, as DNA: TGTGCCAGCTCCCTCGGACAGGGCGATGAAGCTTTCTTT. The gene calls are TRBV18 and TRBJ1-1; 8 positions match TRBD1. The CDR3 is 13 residues long. The ends lost 6 bases at V and 7 bases at J; junction bases unmatched: 7. Germline loops: CDR1 KGHSH, CDR2 LQKENI.

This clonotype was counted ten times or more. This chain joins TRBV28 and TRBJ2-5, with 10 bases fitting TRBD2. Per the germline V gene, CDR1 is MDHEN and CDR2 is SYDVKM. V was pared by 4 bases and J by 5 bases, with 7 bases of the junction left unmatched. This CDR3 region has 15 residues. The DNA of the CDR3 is TGTGCCAGCAGTTCGTTAGCGGGAGGCGGGGAGACCCAGTACTTC. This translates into CASSSLAGGGETQYF.

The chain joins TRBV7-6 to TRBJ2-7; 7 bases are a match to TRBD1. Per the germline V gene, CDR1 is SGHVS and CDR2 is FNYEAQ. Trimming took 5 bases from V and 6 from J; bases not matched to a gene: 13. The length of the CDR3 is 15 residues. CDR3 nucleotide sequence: TGTGCCAGCAGCCCTCAGACCTCGACAGGGAGCGAGCAGTACTTC. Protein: CASSPQTSTGSEQYF.

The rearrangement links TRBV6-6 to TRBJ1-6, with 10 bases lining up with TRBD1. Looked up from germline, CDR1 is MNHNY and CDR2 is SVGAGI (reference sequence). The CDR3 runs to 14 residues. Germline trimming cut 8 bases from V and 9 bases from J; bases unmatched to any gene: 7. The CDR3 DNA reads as TGTGCCAGCCACCTGGACAGGGGGACTTCACCCCTCCACTTT. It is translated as CASHLDRGTSPLHF.

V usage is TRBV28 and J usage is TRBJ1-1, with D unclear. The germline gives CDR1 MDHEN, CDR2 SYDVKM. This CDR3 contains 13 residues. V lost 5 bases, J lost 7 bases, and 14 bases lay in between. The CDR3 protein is CASSEGLSIEAFF. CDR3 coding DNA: TGTGCCAGCAGTGAGGGCCTATCAATTGAAGCTTTCTTT. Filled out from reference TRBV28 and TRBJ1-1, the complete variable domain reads DVKVTQSSRYLVKRTGEKVFLECVQDMDHENMFWYRQDPGLGLRLIYFSYDVKMKEKGDIPEGYSVSREKKERFSLILESASTNQTSMYLCASSEGLSIEAFFGQGTRLTVV.